This note documents a single TCR beta chain sequence. This specimen belongs to a study of T cell changes during pregnancy in multiple sclerosis. Sequenced by immunoSEQ multiplex PCR; TCRdb stores in-frame clones only, minus some. The table includes 45,000 to 70,000 clones, around 92% detected once. The length of the CDR3 is 15 residues. V dropped 0 bases and J dropped 3 bases, with 11 bases sitting between them. Germline values: CDR1 GTSNPN, CDR2 SVGIG (reference sequence). The chain combines TRBV30 with TRBJ1-4; possible D gene TRBD1, 5 bases. The sequence came from a female donor with multiple sclerosis, enrolled in a pregnancy study. Sample: CD4+ T cells from peripheral blood mononuclear cells, taken after pregnancy. CDR3 in amino acids: CAWSVRRGSNEKLFF. The DNA for the CDR3 is TGTGCCTGGAGTGTACGGAGGGGCTCTAATGAAAAACTGTTTTTT.